This TCR beta chain was sequenced during a study of OX40 agonist ivuxolimab in advanced cancers. Trimming removed 7 bases from V and 0 bases from J; junction bases left unmatched: 4. This CDR3 is built from 13 residues. Germline lookup yields CDR1 SGHNT and CDR2 YYREEE (reference sequence). Only in-frame clones appear in the TCRdb table, and some are missing; sequencing was by immunoSEQ multiplex PCR. The profile shows 40,000 to 45,000 clones, approximately 87% of them singletons. Source: CD4+ or CD8+ T cells sorted from blood, taken in a trial of the OX40 agonist ivuxolimab. The clonotype was recovered from an adult with an advanced solid tumor such as melanoma, head and neck, liver or kidney cancer. The V gene is TRBV5-4, the J gene TRBJ2-7, with 7 bases matching TRBD1. Here the CDR3 DNA reads TGTGCCAGCCGGGGACAGAACTCCTACGAGCAGTACTTC. As protein: CASRGQNSYEQYF.